The rows below give T cell receptor beta chains drawn from one sample of a study of cytomegalovirus exposure and HLA in healthy donors. Sequencing used immunoSEQ multiplex PCR; TCRdb keeps in-frame clones, though not all of them. The sample yields over 150,000 clones, approximately 88% seen once. The material sequenced was PBMCs. These TCRs come from a young woman in good health and CMV-seronegative. Each CDR3 is given with its conserved first and last residue. D genes are given only for firm matches. Clone size is shown for a subset of rows, as once, few, many or a class of expanded clone.

v_gene	abundance	d_gene	j_gene	CDR3nt	CDR3aa
TRBV19	NA	TRBD2	TRBJ2-3	TGTGCCAGTAGTATTAGCGGGAGCGACTGGAATACGCAGTATTTT	CASSISGSDWNTQYF
TRBV7-2	few	TRBD2	TRBJ2-1	TGTGCCAGCAGCTCTTACGGGACTAGCGGGAATGATGAGCAGTTCTTC	CASSSYGTSGNDEQFF
TRBV5-1	once	TRBD1	TRBJ1-6	TGCGCCAGCAGCATTACAGGGGGCTCCTATAATTCACCCCTCCACTTT	CASSITGGSYNSPLHF
TRBV25-1	NA	TRBD2	TRBJ2-2	TGTGCCAGCAGTGAAGGGACTAGCGGGTCAAACGGGGAGCTGTTTTTT	CASSEGTSGSNGELFF
TRBV27	NA	TRBD1	TRBJ1-1	TGTGCCAGCAGTTTTCGACAGGGTGAAGCTTTCTTT	CASSFRQGEAFF
TRBV10-3	NA	TRBD2	TRBJ2-7	TGTGCCATCGCGGGTCGGACTAGCGCGTACGAGCAGTACTTC	CAIAGRTSAYEQYF
TRBV6-1	NA	NA	TRBJ1-2	TGTGCCAGCAGTGAATTGGGAACAGGGCGAGGCTATGGCTACACCTTC	CASSELGTGRGYGYTF
TRBV5-1	NA	TRBD1	TRBJ2-5	TGCGCCAGCAGCCTGGGACAGGGGGAGGAGACCCAGTACTTC	CASSLGQGEETQYF
TRBV7-2	NA	NA	TRBJ1-5	TGTGCCAGCACCCTAAGTCTCGTAAGGGGCAGGCCCCAGCATTTT	CASTLSLVRGRPQHF
TRBV7-6	once	NA	TRBJ2-6	TGTGCCAGCAGCCCCCCTCCACGGGCTGGGGCCAACGTCCTGACTTTC	CASSPPPRAGANVLTF
TRBV30	NA	TRBD2	TRBJ2-2	TGTGCCTGGGGACTAGCGGGAGCCGGGGAGCTGTTTTTT	CAWGLAGAGELFF
TRBV2	NA	NA	TRBJ2-7	TGTGCCAGCAGGGTGGAGACTAACTCCTACGAGCAGTACTTC	CASRVETNSYEQYF
TRBV7-3	NA	TRBD1	TRBJ1-1	TGTGCCAGCAGCTTAAAGAGGGGGCCGTACACTGAAGCTTTCTTT	CASSLKRGPYTEAFF
TRBV18	NA	TRBD2	TRBJ2-5	TGTGCCAGCTCATTCCGGGACTACCACCAAGAGACCCAGTACTTC	CASSFRDYHQETQYF
TRBV28	NA	TRBD1	TRBJ2-7	TGTGCCAGCAGATCTCCACAGGGGGCGAACGAGCAGTACTTC	CASRSPQGANEQYF
TRBV9	NA	TRBD2	TRBJ2-3	TGTGCCAGCAGCCCAAGACTAGCGGGCACAGATACGCAGTATTTT	CASSPRLAGTDTQYF
TRBV5-1	NA	TRBD1	TRBJ2-7	TGCGCCAGCAGCGTGCTTTCAGGGACAGGGATGTACGAGCAGTACTTC	CASSVLSGTGMYEQYF
TRBV28	NA	TRBD1	TRBJ1-4	TGTGCCAGCAGCGGGGTGGGGACAGGGGATGAAAAACTGTTTTTT	CASSGVGTGDEKLFF
TRBV28	NA	TRBD1	TRBJ2-7	TGTGCCAGCAATTTATGGGGTCGGGACAGGGGATACGAGCAGTACTTC	CASNLWGRDRGYEQYF
TRBV19	NA	NA	TRBJ1-2	TGTGCCAGTAGTATCCAAGACAGCTACTATGGCTACACCTTC	CASSIQDSYYGYTF
TRBV12-5	NA	NA	TRBJ2-7	TGTGCTAGTGGTTTGCCACCCCTCAATAGCTCCTACGAGCAGTACTTC	CASGLPPLNSSYEQYF
TRBV6-5	NA	TRBD1	TRBJ2-7	TGTGCCAGCAGTTATTCGCGGACAGGGGGAGTCTACGAGCAGTACTTC	CASSYSRTGGVYEQYF
TRBV5-1	NA	TRBD2	TRBJ2-3	TGCGCCAGCAGCCGACGGACTAGCGGGGGGGGAGCAGATACGCAGTATTTT	CASSRRTSGGGADTQYF
TRBV27	NA	NA	TRBJ1-5	TGTGCCAGCAGCCCCCGAGGGTTGTATCAGCCCCAGCATTTT	CASSPRGLYQPQHF
TRBV2	NA	NA	TRBJ1-1	TGTGCCAGCAGCACCCCTCTAGGGAGGGGCACTGAAGCTTTCTTT	CASSTPLGRGTEAFF
TRBV6-5	NA	NA	TRBJ1-1	TGTGCCAGCAGTTACAGGGACACCACCCCGAACACTGAAGCTTTCTTT	CASSYRDTTPNTEAFF
TRBV18	NA	NA	TRBJ2-3	TGTGCCAGCTCACCAGACCGGGTAGATACGCAGTATTTT	CASSPDRVDTQYF
TRBV18	NA	TRBD1	TRBJ2-7	TGTGCCAGCTCAACAAGGACAGGCTCCTACGAGCAGTACTTC	CASSTRTGSYEQYF
TRBV4-1	once	NA	TRBJ1-1	TGCGCCAGCAGCCAAAGGGAGGGGGGGGGCACTGAAGCTTTCTTT	CASSQREGGGTEAFF
TRBV29-1	NA	NA	TRBJ2-1	TGCAGCGTCGGGACTCTGTACAATGAGCAGTTCTTC	CSVGTLYNEQFF
TRBV27	NA	TRBD1	TRBJ2-5	TGTGCCAGCCGCATGGGACAGGGGGCGCAGGAGACCCAGTACTTC	CASRMGQGAQETQYF
TRBV28	NA	TRBD1	TRBJ1-3	TGTGCCAGCAAAAACAGGGGAGATGGAAACACCATATATTTT	CASKNRGDGNTIYF
TRBV4-2	NA	NA	TRBJ2-3	TGTGCCAGCAGCCAACGGGACTCGAGCACAGATACGCAGTATTTT	CASSQRDSSTDTQYF
TRBV5-1	NA	NA	TRBJ1-1	TGCGCCAGCACATCAAATCCAGGGGAGAACACTGAAGCCTTCTTT	CASTSNPGENTEAFF
TRBV7-9	NA	NA	TRBJ2-5	TGTGCCAGCAGCTTAGAGGACAGCCAAGAGACCCAGTACTTC	CASSLEDSQETQYF
TRBV7-2	NA	TRBD1	TRBJ1-2	TGTGCCAGCAGCCTTTGGACAGGGCCGTCCCAAATGGATGGCTACACCTTC	CASSLWTGPSQMDGYTF
TRBV27	NA	TRBD2	TRBJ2-7	TGTGCCAGCAGTTCAACCCCGGGACTAGCGGGAGTAGCCTACGAGCAGTACTTC	CASSSTPGLAGVAYEQYF
TRBV5-5	NA	TRBD1	TRBJ1-3	TGTGCCAGCAGCTTGACAGGGGCAGGAAACACCATATATTTT	CASSLTGAGNTIYF
TRBV30	NA	NA	TRBJ1-5	TGTGCCTGGAGCGACACGGACAATCAGCCCCAGCATTTT	CAWSDTDNQPQHF
TRBV7-9	NA	NA	TRBJ2-5	TGTGCCAGCAGCTCCGCGGAGACCCAGTACTTC	CASSSAETQYF
TRBV19	NA	NA	TRBJ2-7	TGTGCCAGTAGTCCAGGGGCTCTTTCCGAGCAGTACTTC	CASSPGALSEQYF
TRBV30	few	TRBD1	TRBJ2-7	TGTGCCTGGAGTCAGGGGGTAAAAGTGTCCTACGAGCAGTACTTC	CAWSQGVKVSYEQYF
TRBV4-1	NA	TRBD2	TRBJ2-5	TGCGCCAGCAGCCAAGAGTCTAGCGGGAGATCGAGAGAGACCCAGTACTTC	CASSQESSGRSRETQYF
TRBV7-2	NA	NA	TRBJ1-5	TGTGCCAGCAGCTTAGGCGGCGGCAATCAGCCCCAGCATTTT	CASSLGGGNQPQHF
TRBV5-1	NA	TRBD1	TRBJ2-7	TGCGCCAGCAGCTCCAGACAGGGGGCCTCCTACGAGCAGTACTTC	CASSSRQGASYEQYF
TRBV2	NA	NA	TRBJ1-2	TGTGCCAGCAGACGACAGCTTTCTAACTATGGCTACACCTTC	CASRRQLSNYGYTF
TRBV7-3	NA	NA	TRBJ2-7	TGTGCCAGCAGCTTAACAGAGCCGGTCTCCTACGAGCAGTACTTC	CASSLTEPVSYEQYF
TRBV14	NA	TRBD1	TRBJ2-7	TGTGCCAGCAGCCCGGGACAGGGGTCCTACGAGCAGTACTTC	CASSPGQGSYEQYF
TRBV11-2	NA	NA	TRBJ1-2	TGTGCCAGCAGCCGGGGTTTCGGCTACACCTTC	CASSRGFGYTF
TRBV7-2	NA	TRBD2	TRBJ2-7	TGTGCCAGCAGCTTCGCCGGGACTAACTACGAGCAGTACTTC	CASSFAGTNYEQYF
TRBV19	NA	TRBD1	TRBJ1-1	TGTGCCAGTGGACAATGGGGACAGCTGAACACTGAAGCTTTCTTT	CASGQWGQLNTEAFF
TRBV4-2	NA	TRBD2	TRBJ2-7	TGTGCCAGCAGCCAAGTCCTTCTAGCGGGATCCTACGAGCAGTACTTC	CASSQVLLAGSYEQYF
TRBV5-4	NA	NA	TRBJ1-1	TGTGCCAGCAGCTTATCTCTGAACACTGAAGCTTTCTTT	CASSLSLNTEAFF
TRBV5-1	NA	NA	TRBJ1-4	TGCGCCAGCAGCTTGGCCGGGGGGACTAATGAAAAACTGTTTTTT	CASSLAGGTNEKLFF
TRBV4-1	NA	NA	TRBJ2-5	TGCGCCAGCAGCCAAGTAGCGCTGGTGGAGACCCAGTACTTC	CASSQVALVETQYF
TRBV5-1	NA	NA	TRBJ1-2	TGCGCCAGCAGCACAGAGTATGGCTACACCTTC	CASSTEYGYTF
TRBV4-2	NA	TRBD1	TRBJ2-6	TGTGCCAGCAGCCAAGATCTCGGGACAGGGAGGTCTGGGGCCAACGTCCTGACTTTC	CASSQDLGTGRSGANVLTF
TRBV7-8	NA	NA	TRBJ2-4	TGTGCCAGCAGTCCCGGCGGAGGCGGGAAAAACATTCAGTACTTC	CASSPGGGGKNIQYF
TRBV29-1	NA	NA	TRBJ1-1	TGCAGCGTTGTCCAGGCAAACACTGAAGCTTTCTTT	CSVVQANTEAFF
TRBV15	NA	NA	TRBJ2-1	TGTGCCACCAGCCCCTCCCGGGGGGCTTACAATGAGCAGTTCTTC	CATSPSRGAYNEQFF